These 24 T cell receptor beta chains came from one sample sequenced in a study of radiotherapy plus CTLA-4 blockade in lung cancer. Method: immunoSEQ multiplex PCR; TCRdb's copy keeps in-frame clones and lacks some. The data hold approximately 49,000 clones, with roughly 81% observed a single time. The sample in question was peripheral blood, obtained from a patient treated with radiotherapy plus ipilimumab. The receptor set was obtained from a human donor with non-small cell lung cancer whose response to radiotherapy plus ipilimumab could not be evaluated.

The chain recombines TRBV6-1 with TRBJ2-3; 9 positions agree with TRBD2. Germline V CDR1 and CDR2: MNHNS, SASEGT. After removal of 10 bases from V and 3 bases from J, the junction contained 5 bases not matched to a gene. The CDR3 contains 13 residues. The CDR3 DNA sequence: TGTGCCACCGAGGCGGGGGGGACAGATACGCAGTATTTT. The encoded protein is CATEAGGTDTQYF.

On this clone: Different DNA sequences within this sample yield the same CDR3. The CDR3 reads CASRTSGTYEQYF. The CDR3 DNA sequence: TGTGCCAGTAGGACTAGCGGGACCTACGAGCAGTACTTC. The V call is TRBV7-2, the J call TRBJ2-7, with 12 bases lining up with TRBD2. The CDR3 loop spans 13 amino acids. Germline lookup yields CDR1 SGHTA and CDR2 FQGNSA. Trimming cost V 9 bases and J 2 bases; bases outside gene matches: 2.

J is TRBJ2-5 and V is TRBV6-5; 12 bases match TRBD1. The J call may not be correct, given that the DNA end is closer to TRBJ2-7. From germline, CDR1 is MNHEY and CDR2 SVGAGI. The CDR3 has 15 amino acids. The CDR3 DNA reads TGTGCCAGCAGGACCGGGACAGGGGGCTCATACGAGCAGTACTTC. It is translated as CASRTGTGGSYEQYF.

This sequence joins TRBV5-1 and TRBJ2-5; 13 bases are shared with TRBD2. The CDR3 length is 18 residues. CDR1 and CDR2 (germline): SGHRS, YFSETQ. Trimming cost V 3 bases and J 2 bases; bases outside gene matches: 10. The CDR3 DNA reads TGCGCCAGCAGCTACAATGTGGGACTAGCGGGGCAACAAGAGACCCAGTACTTC. Its protein is CASSYNVGLAGQQETQYF.

The rearrangement links TRBV11-3 to TRBJ2-1; D is possibly TRBD2 (5 bases). V lost 6 bases, J lost 9 bases, and 15 bases lay in between. Germline values: CDR1 SGHNT, CDR2 YENEEA. The CDR3 contains 13 residues. CDR3 residues: CASSLSLASEQFF. The CDR3 nucleotides are TGTGCCAGCAGTCTATCCTTAGCGTCTGAGCAGTTCTTC. The entire variable domain, with the rest obtained from reference TRBV11-3 and TRBJ2-1, is as follows: EAGVVQSPRYKIIEKKQPVAFWCNPISGHNTLYWYLQNLGQGPELLIRYENEEAVDDSQLPKDRFSAERLKGVDSTLKIQPAELGDSAVYLCASSLSLASEQFFGPGTRLTVL.

The chain links TRBV18 to TRBJ2-6, with a tentative D call TRBD1 (5 bases). The CDR3 is 16 amino acids. Between the trimmed V and J ends, which lost 2 bases and 4 bases, there was a span of 12 bases. Germline V gives CDR1 KGHSH, CDR2 LQKENI. The CDR3 region has the DNA TGTGCCAGCTCACCAGGTTTAGGGGAAGGGGCCAACGTCCTGACTTTC. Protein product: CASSPGLGEGANVLTF.

This rearrangement joins TRBV30 to TRBJ1-5, with 8 positions matching TRBD1. The CDR3 has 15 amino acids. V lost 3 bases and J lost 4; bases outside the gene matches: 8. Germline CDR1 GTSNPN, CDR2 SVGIG (reference sequence). The CDR3: CAWSTTGGKNQPQHF. CDR3 in DNA: TGTGCCTGGAGCACAACAGGGGGTAAGAATCAGCCCCAGCATTTT.

The chain is built from TRBV10-3 and TRBJ1-1; D may be TRBD1 (5 bases). Trimming pared 4 bases from V and 8 bases from J, leaving 20 bases between. The CDR3 runs to 15 residues. CDR1 and CDR2 (germline): ENHRY, SYGVKD. The CDR3: CAISARGIIDQEAFF. The CDR3 DNA reads TGTGCCATCAGTGCGCGGGGCATTATCGACCAGGAAGCTTTCTTT.

This chain connects TRBV28 to TRBJ2-7; 10 bases match TRBD1. V was pared by 0 bases and J by 1 base, with 9 bases of the junction left unmatched. The CDR3 covers 18 residues. The germline V gene has CDR1 MDHEN and CDR2 SYDVKM. The CDR3 region is CASSLWGGGDRGSYEQYF. DNA of the CDR3: TGTGCCAGCAGTTTATGGGGCGGTGGGGACAGGGGTTCCTACGAGCAGTACTTC.

This chain joins TRBV25-1 and TRBJ2-7; D not certain. Trimming pared 6 bases from V and 6 bases from J, leaving 9 bases between. CDR3 length: 11 amino acids. Germline values: CDR1 MGHDK, CDR2 SYGVNS. CDR3 protein: CASSLILEQYF. In nucleotides, the CDR3 is TGTGCCAGCAGCCTTATACTCGAGCAGTACTTC.

The chain is built from TRBV15 and TRBJ2-3; TRBD1 matches at 7 bases. Trimming at V came to 1 base and at J to 3 bases, leaving 1 base not matched to a gene. Germline V gene sequence: CDR1 LNHNV, CDR2 YYDKDF (reference sequence). CDR3 size: 14 residues. The DNA for the CDR3 is TGTGCCACCAGCAGAGGACAGGGTACAGATACGCAGTATTTT. Translation: CATSRGQGTDTQYF.

This sequence joins TRBV7-2 and TRBJ2-1, with TRBD1 as a possible D gene (6 bases). CDR3 length: 15 amino acids. Germline V lookup: CDR1 SGHTA, CDR2 FQGNSA. V gave up 7 bases and J gave up 1 base, with 14 bases separating them. Written as DNA, the CDR3 is TGTGCCAGCACCCCGGACAGTAATTCCTACAATGAGCAGTTCTTC. Translation: CASTPDSNSYNEQFF.

The V gene is TRBV7-2, the J gene TRBJ1-4; D call uncertain. The CDR3 consists of 15 residues. Germline CDR1 reads SGHTA; CDR2 reads FQGNSA. V lost 2 bases to trimming and J lost 8 bases, with 15 bases between them. The CDR3 DNA sequence: TGTGCCAGCAGCTTAAACCACAACAGACGGGAAAAACTGTTTTTT. This sequence encodes CASSLNHNRREKLFF.

DNA for the CDR3: TGTGCCAGCAGTGCACTAGCGGGAGTACCCTACGAGCAGTACTTC. This gives the protein CASSALAGVPYEQYF. The genes are TRBV2 and TRBJ2-7; 11 positions match TRBD2. The J segment lost 2 bases and the V segment lost 4 bases, leaving 4 bases of the junction unmatched. This CDR3 contains 15 residues. Germline assignment: CDR1 SNHLY and CDR2 FYNNEI.

This clone was counted a single time. V and J are TRBV30 and TRBJ2-7, with 7 positions matching TRBD1. The J segment lost 7 bases and the V segment lost 3 bases, leaving 18 bases of the junction unmatched. This CDR3 has 16 amino acids. Germline V gene lookup returns CDR1 GTSNPN and CDR2 SVGIG (reference sequence). Here the CDR3 DNA reads TGTGCCTGGAGCCTAGGGGGCACAGGGGATCTACGGGAGCAGTACTTC. Protein: CAWSLGGTGDLREQYF. The complete variable domain, with remaining parts taken from reference TRBV30 and TRBJ2-7, reads SQTIHQWPATLVQPVGSPLSLECTVEGTSNPNLYWYRQAAGRGLQLLFYSVGIGQISSEVPQNLSASRPQDRQFILSSKKLLLSDSGFYLCAWSLGGTGDLREQYFGPGTRLTVT.

The chain combines TRBV11-3 with TRBJ2-3; 8 bases fit TRBD1. Germline V gene lookup returns CDR1 SGHNT and CDR2 YENEEA. The CDR3 covers 14 residues. The V gene end was trimmed by 4 bases and the J gene end by 4 bases; junction bases not matched to a gene: 4. The CDR3 reads CASSSGGGADTQYF. In DNA form, the CDR3 reads TGTGCCAGCAGCTCAGGGGGCGGGGCAGATACGCAGTATTTT.

The rearrangement uses TRBV28 and TRBJ1-3, with 7 bases identical to TRBD1. The germline V gene encodes CDR1 MDHEN and CDR2 SYDVKM. V shed 5 bases, J shed 0 bases, and the junction held 10 bases outside the gene matches. The CDR3 is made up of 17 amino acids. CDR3 nucleotides: TGTGCCAGCAGTGGATGGGGACAGACCTTCTCTGGAAACACCATATATTTT. Protein: CASSGWGQTFSGNTIYF.

The chain joins TRBV5-1 to TRBJ2-7, with 8 bases aligning to TRBD1. CDR1 SGHRS and CDR2 YFSETQ come from the germline V gene. This CDR3 spans 15 amino acids. Trimming at V came to 1 base and at J to 1 base, leaving 4 bases not matched to a gene. The CDR3 region has the DNA TGCGCCAGCAGCTTGTGGACAGGGTTGTCCTACGAGCAGTACTTC. This encodes CASSLWTGLSYEQYF.

This chain connects TRBV29-1 to TRBJ2-3; 12 positions match TRBD1. The CDR3 loop spans 16 amino acids. Per germline, CDR1 SQVTM and CDR2 ANQGSEA. V dropped 6 bases and J dropped 5; count of bases not matched to a gene: 12. CDR3 DNA sequence: TGCAGCGTAGATCTCCGGGACAGGGGGCCTAAAGATACGCAGTATTTT. This gives the protein CSVDLRDRGPKDTQYF.

This rearrangement joins TRBV27 to TRBJ1-2; the D gene is possibly TRBD1 (6 bases). The CDR3 spans 14 residues. CDR1 and CDR2 (germline): MNHEY, SMNVEV (reference sequence). V was clipped by 3 bases and J by 2 bases, with 10 bases between them. CDR3 DNA: TGTGCCAGCAGTTTCTCGCAGGGGAACTATGGCTACACCTTC. This translates into CASSFSQGNYGYTF.

The CDR3 bases are TGTGCCAGCAGCTTCGGACTAGCTATCCTCTGGGGCGAGCAGTACTTC. As protein: CASSFGLAILWGEQYF. The chain has TRBV7-3 and TRBJ2-7, with TRBD2 matching 8 bases. Germline loops: CDR1 SGHTA, CDR2 FQGTGA. CDR3 size: 16 residues. The ends lost 3 bases at V and 6 bases at J; junction bases unmatched: 13.

The chain is built from TRBV11-1 and TRBJ1-2; unclear D gene. In germline, CDR1 is SGHAT, CDR2 FQDESV (reference sequence). V shed 5 bases and J shed 4 bases, with 11 bases lying between them. The CDR3 length is 13 residues. In DNA form, the CDR3 reads TGTGCCAGCAGCCACGACCCAGGCTATGGCTACACCTTC. This encodes CASSHDPGYGYTF.

V usage is TRBV30 and J usage is TRBJ2-7; 9 bases are a match to TRBD1. Germline V CDR1 and CDR2: GTSNPN, SVGIG (reference sequence). The V segment lost 3 bases and the J segment 3 bases; nucleotides outside the gene matches: 9. The CDR3 runs 15 residues. The CDR3 here is CAWRETGTGSYEQYF. In DNA form, the CDR3 reads TGTGCCTGGAGAGAGACCGGGACAGGGAGCTACGAGCAGTACTTC. The variable domain in full, completed from reference TRBV30 and TRBJ2-7, reads SQTIHQWPATLVQPVGSPLSLECTVEGTSNPNLYWYRQAAGRGLQLLFYSVGIGQISSEVPQNLSASRPQDRQFILSSKKLLLSDSGFYLCAWRETGTGSYEQYFGPGTRLTVT.

This sequence joins TRBV6-6 and TRBJ2-7; 8 nucleotides match TRBD2. Germline V lookup: CDR1 MNHNY, CDR2 SVGAGI (reference sequence). Trimming took 5 bases from V and 4 from J; bases not matched to a gene: 10. CDR3 length: 15 residues. The CDR3 DNA is TGTGCCAGCAGTCTCCTTCGGGAGGGTCTATACGAGCAGTACTTC. It is translated as CASSLLREGLYEQYF.